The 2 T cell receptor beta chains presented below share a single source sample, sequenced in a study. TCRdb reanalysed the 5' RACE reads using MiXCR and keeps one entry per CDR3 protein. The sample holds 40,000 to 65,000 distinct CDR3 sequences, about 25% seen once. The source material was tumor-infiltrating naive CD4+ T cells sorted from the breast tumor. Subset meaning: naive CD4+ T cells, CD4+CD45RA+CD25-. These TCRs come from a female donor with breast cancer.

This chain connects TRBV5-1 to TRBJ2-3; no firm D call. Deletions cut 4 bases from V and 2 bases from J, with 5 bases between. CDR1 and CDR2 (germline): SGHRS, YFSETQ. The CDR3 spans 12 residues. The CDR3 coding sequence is TGCGCCAGCAGCACTACCACAGATACGCAGTATTTT. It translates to CASSTTTDTQYF.

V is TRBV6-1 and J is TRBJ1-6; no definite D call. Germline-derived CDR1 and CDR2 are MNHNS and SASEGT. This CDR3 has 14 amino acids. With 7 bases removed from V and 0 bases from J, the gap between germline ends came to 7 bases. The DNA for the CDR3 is TGTGCCAGCACCGCTCGCTCCTATAATTCACCCCTCCACTTT. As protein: CASTARSYNSPLHF.